Presented here are 27 T cell receptor beta chains from one specimen sequenced in a study of blood T cell repertoires in COVID-19. The table came from immunoSEQ multiplex PCR; TCRdb's copy has only in-frame clones and leaves some out. This table has a few hundred thousand clones, 75% to 90% appearing once. The specimen sequenced was PBMCs or T cells enriched from blood (not recorded which). The receptors come from a woman aged 35 to 49 who had recovered from COVID-19.

The chain links TRBV7-3 to TRBJ2-5; a weak D match, TRBD1 (5 bases). CDR1 and CDR2 (germline): SGHTA, FQGTGA. The CDR3 is 15 amino acids. Trimming cost V 4 bases and J 2 bases, with 14 bases left between them. CDR3 coding DNA: TGTGCCAGCAGCTGGGGCGTAGTAAGGCAAGAGACCCAGTACTTC. Translated: CASSWGVVRQETQYF.

The chain joins TRBV5-3 to TRBJ2-3; the match to TRBD2 covers 10 bases. TRBV5-3 is assigned to the ORF class and has an uncertain function. Germline trimming cut 3 bases from V and 2 bases from J; bases unmatched to any gene: 6. The length of the CDR3 is 16 residues. The CDR3 bases are TGTGCCAGAAGCTCACAGCGGGAGGGCTCCACAGATACGCAGTATTTT. Translated, it gives CARSSQREGSTDTQYF.

The V call is TRBV11-3, the J call TRBJ2-7; D remains unclear. The V gene's germline CDR1 is SGHNT and CDR2 YENEEA. This CDR3 has 12 residues. V dropped 2 bases and J dropped 5 bases, with 7 bases sitting between them. The CDR3 is CASSLSRNEQYF. In DNA form, the CDR3 reads TGTGCCAGCAGCTTATCGAGAAACGAGCAGTACTTC. The complete variable domain, with remaining parts taken from reference TRBV11-3 and TRBJ2-7, reads EAGVVQSPRYKIIEKKQPVAFWCNPISGHNTLYWYLQNLGQGPELLIRYENEEAVDDSQLPKDRFSAERLKGVDSTLKIQPAELGDSAVYLCASSLSRNEQYFGPGTRLTVT.

The chain recombines TRBV4-3 with TRBJ2-7, with D possibly matching TRBD2 (7 bases). The CDR3 is made up of 15 amino acids. In germline, CDR1 is LGHNA, CDR2 YSLEER. Trimming pared 0 bases from V and 1 base from J, leaving 10 bases between. CDR3 region: CASSQDRGASYEQYF. DNA of the CDR3: TGCGCCAGCAGCCAAGATCGGGGGGCTTCCTACGAGCAGTACTTC.

V and J are TRBV12-3 or TRBV12-4 and TRBJ1-1; D possibly corresponds to TRBD1 (6 bases). V was pared by 5 bases and J by 3 bases, with 7 bases between. This CDR3 spans 12 amino acids. CDR3 DNA sequence: TGTGCCAGCAGTAACAGGGACACTGAAGCTTTCTTT. This sequence encodes CASSNRDTEAFF.

The V gene is TRBV6-5, the J gene TRBJ1-1; 7 positions agree with TRBD1. V was clipped by 5 bases and J by 2 bases; unmatched bases: 5. The V gene's germline CDR1 is MNHEY and CDR2 SVGAGI. This CDR3 has 14 amino acids. CDR3 in amino acids: CASSRQGANTEAFF. The DNA of the CDR3 is TGTGCCAGCAGTCGACAGGGCGCAAACACTGAAGCTTTCTTT.

The sample holds one count of this clone. The chain links TRBV6-5 to TRBJ2-1; TRBD1 might be the D (5 bases). CDR1 MNHEY and CDR2 SVGAGI come from the germline V gene. Trimming pared 7 bases from V and 3 bases from J, leaving 16 bases between. This CDR3 comprises 15 residues. The CDR3: CASKGAPMNYNEQFF. Here the CDR3 DNA reads TGTGCCAGCAAAGGGGCCCCAATGAACTACAATGAGCAGTTCTTC.

The chain combines TRBV11-2 with TRBJ1-6; 7 nucleotides align to TRBD1. The CDR3 is 15 residues long. Germline V CDR1 and CDR2: SGHAT, FQNNGV. The ends lost 1 base at V and 10 bases at J; junction bases unmatched: 7. CDR3 loop: CASSLVQGQRSPLHF. CDR3 in DNA: TGTGCCAGCAGCTTAGTGCAGGGACAGCGGTCACCCCTCCACTTT.

The chain links TRBV4-1 to TRBJ2-7, with D maybe TRBD1 (5 bases). V shed 5 bases and J shed 2 bases, with 13 bases lying between them. The CDR3 sequence is 14 residues long. From germline, CDR1 is MGHRA and CDR2 YSYEKL. Here the CDR3 reads CASSSTTVPYEQYF. DNA for the CDR3: TGCGCCAGCAGCTCTACGACAGTTCCCTACGAGCAGTACTTC.

The chain has TRBV11-2 and TRBJ2-7; TRBD2 might be the D (6 bases). V was clipped by 3 bases and J by 3 bases, with 12 bases between them. CDR1 is SGHAT and CDR2 is FQNNGV in the germline V gene. The CDR3 covers 14 residues. The CDR3 region has the DNA TGTGCCAGCAGCTTTGGAGGGTCGGGCTACGAGCAGTACTTC. Amino acids: CASSFGGSGYEQYF.

The chain couples TRBV9 to TRBJ2-7; D perhaps matches TRBD2 (6 bases). Deletions cut 5 bases from V and 0 bases from J, with 12 bases between. Looked up from germline, CDR1 is SGDLS and CDR2 is YYNGEE. The CDR3 extends over 14 amino acids. The CDR3 here is CASSPLAFSYEQYF. The CDR3 DNA reads as TGTGCCAGCAGTCCTCTAGCGTTCTCCTACGAGCAGTACTTC.

Details on this clone: This specimen includes other DNA sequences encoding the same CDR3. The V gene is TRBV30, the J gene TRBJ1-2; tentative D call: TRBD1 (5 bases). The CDR3 length is 12 residues. Trimming pared 0 bases from V and 8 bases from J, leaving 10 bases between. Germline values: CDR1 GTSNPN, CDR2 SVGIG (reference sequence). The CDR3 spells CAWSVGGDGYTF. The DNA of the CDR3 is TGTGCCTGGAGTGTAGGAGGGGACGGCTACACCTTC.

The chain couples TRBV2 to TRBJ1-6; 7 bases line up with TRBD1. J lost 10 bases, V lost 4 bases, and 7 bases had no gene match. This CDR3 is 14 amino acids long. Germline V lookup: CDR1 SNHLY, CDR2 FYNNEI. The CDR3 DNA reads as TGTGCCAGCAGTGGACAGGGTTTGGGATCACCCCTCCACTTT. The encoded protein is CASSGQGLGSPLHF.

This chain links TRBV9 with TRBJ1-6; D not certain. The CDR3 length is 16 residues. Trimming left V 0 bases short and J 6 bases short, with 13 bases between. Germline assignment: CDR1 SGDLS and CDR2 YYNGEE. DNA of the CDR3: TGTGCCAGCAGCGTAGAAATCCGGGGAGGTAATTCACCCCTCCACTTT. It specifies CASSVEIRGGNSPLHF.

This chain's CDR3 is CAWSAFDRANTEAFF. The CDR3 DNA sequence: TGTGCCTGGAGTGCTTTCGACAGGGCAAACACTGAAGCTTTCTTT. The chain combines TRBV30 with TRBJ1-1, with 7 bases fitting TRBD1. The junction had 7 bases not matched to a gene; V was cut back by 1 base and J by 2 bases. Per germline, CDR1 GTSNPN and CDR2 SVGIG (reference sequence). This CDR3 has 15 residues. Supplemented by reference TRBV30 and TRBJ1-1, the full variable domain reads SQTIHQWPATLVQPVGSPLSLECTVEGTSNPNLYWYRQAAGRGLQLLFYSVGIGQISSEVPQNLSASRPQDRQFILSSKKLLLSDSGFYLCAWSAFDRANTEAFFGQGTRLTVV.

This clone was seen at least ten times. The chain uses TRBV11-3 and TRBJ2-1, with TRBD2 matching over 10 bases. In germline, CDR1 is SGHNT, CDR2 YENEEA. The CDR3 contains 18 residues. The V and J ends lost 6 bases and 0 bases, in that order; junction bases with no gene match: 11. CDR3: CASSFTWLAGDSYNEQFF. CDR3 DNA: TGTGCCAGCAGTTTTACTTGGCTAGCGGGAGACTCCTACAATGAGCAGTTCTTC.

The chain combines TRBV15 with TRBJ1-4; D perhaps matches TRBD1 (5 bases). Trimming took 0 bases from V and 8 from J, leaving 13 bases between them. Germline CDR1 is LNHNV and CDR2 is YYDKDF (reference sequence). The CDR3 is 15 residues long. CDR3 residues: CATSREWGVGEKLFF. The CDR3 bases are TGTGCCACCAGCAGAGAGTGGGGGGTCGGAGAAAAACTGTTTTTT. Combining the CDR3 with reference TRBV15 and TRBJ1-4 gives the whole variable domain DAMVIQNPRYQVTQFGKPVTLSCSQTLNHNVMYWYQQKSSQAPKLLFHYYDKDFNNEADTPDNFQSRRPNTSFCFLDIRSPGLGDTAMYLCATSREWGVGEKLFFGSGTQLSVL.

The chain recombines TRBV24-1 with TRBJ2-1; maybe TRBD2 (5 bases). Germline-derived CDR1 and CDR2 are KGHDR and SFDVKD. The CDR3 loop spans 13 amino acids. Trimming cost V 5 bases and J 6 bases, with 10 bases left between them. The CDR3 DNA follows: TGTGCCACCAGTGTTCCGGGAAGCAATGAGCAGTTCTTC. Residues: CATSVPGSNEQFF.

This chain joins TRBV28 and TRBJ2-1, with 9 bases fitting TRBD2. The CDR3 sequence is 14 residues long. Germline V gene data show CDR1 as MDHEN and CDR2 as SYDVKM. The V segment lost 2 bases and the J segment 7 bases; nucleotides outside the gene matches: 3. The CDR3, as DNA: TGTGCCAGCAGTTTAGCGGGGGGGCGGAATGAGCAGTTCTTC. It codes for CASSLAGGRNEQFF.

This chain links TRBV27 with TRBJ2-7, with D tentatively TRBD1 (5 bases). The CDR3 length is 15 residues. The germline gives CDR1 MNHEY, CDR2 SMNVEV (reference sequence). Trimming shortened V by 5 bases and J by 7 bases, and 21 bases separated the two germline ends. The CDR3: CASSNNGHLPKEQYF. In nucleotides, the CDR3 is TGTGCCAGCAGTAATAATGGACACCTCCCTAAAGAGCAGTACTTC.

This rearrangement joins TRBV6-5 to TRBJ2-5; D may be TRBD2 (7 bases). Trimming stripped 4 bases from V and 4 bases from J, with 16 bases between. Germline V gene data show CDR1 as MNHEY and CDR2 as SVGAGI. The CDR3 is 15 amino acids. The CDR3, as DNA: TGTGCCAGCAGTTCGCTGCTAGGGGGGGGAGAGACCCAGTACTTC. It is translated as CASSSLLGGGETQYF.

The V and J genes are TRBV27 and TRBJ1-2; TRBD1 might be the D (5 bases). CDR3 length: 15 amino acids. The ends were cut back, 2 bases at V and 5 bases at J, with 15 bases in the middle. Germline V gene lookup returns CDR1 MNHEY and CDR2 SMNVEV (reference sequence). CDR3 sequence reads: CASSLMGGGWYGYTF. CDR3 in DNA: TGTGCCAGCAGTTTAATGGGGGGAGGGTGGTATGGCTACACCTTC.

The chain couples TRBV6-6 to TRBJ1-2; tentatively, D is TRBD1 (6 bases). V lost 2 bases, J lost 4 bases, and 14 bases lay in between. The CDR3 is 15 amino acids. Germline assignment: CDR1 MNHNY and CDR2 SVGAGI (reference sequence). CDR3 protein: CASSYGRGFLYGYTF. The CDR3 DNA reads as TGTGCCAGCAGTTACGGTAGGGGGTTCCTCTATGGCTACACCTTC.

V usage is TRBV27 and J usage is TRBJ2-7, with 7 positions matching TRBD1. The CDR3 runs to 14 residues. The trim removed 4 bases at V and 1 base at J, leaving 4 bases unmatched. Germline V gene sequence: CDR1 MNHEY, CDR2 SMNVEV (reference sequence). CDR3 nucleotide sequence: TGTGCCAGCAGTTCTTGGGACAGTTCCTACGAGCAGTACTTC. It translates to CASSSWDSSYEQYF.

This clone was seen only a few times. Here the CDR3 reads CASSPPDRVAGYTF. The CDR3 DNA is TGTGCCAGCTCACCACCTGACAGGGTGGCTGGCTACACCTTC. This chain connects TRBV18 to TRBJ1-2; 7 nucleotides align to TRBD1. Germline loops: CDR1 KGHSH, CDR2 LQKENI. J lost 7 bases, V lost 0 bases, and 5 bases had no gene match. The CDR3 is 14 amino acids.

The chain employs TRBV5-4 and TRBJ1-3; tentatively, D is TRBD1 (6 bases). There are 14 residues in the CDR3. In germline, CDR1 is SGHNT, CDR2 YYREEE (reference sequence). V lost 0 bases and J 7 bases, leaving 11 bases between the germline ends. CDR3 bases: TGTGCCAGCAGCTTGGCACCAGGGGAGAACACCATATATTTT. Translating gives CASSLAPGENTIYF.

The chain combines TRBV7-9 with TRBJ2-5; no reliable D call. Germline CDR1 and CDR2: SEHNR and FQNEAQ (reference sequence). V lost 5 bases, J lost 4 bases, and 5 bases lay in between. This CDR3 spans 11 amino acids. This CDR3 is CASSRAETQYF. In DNA form, the CDR3 reads TGTGCCAGCAGCCGAGCAGAGACCCAGTACTTC.